This T cell receptor (beta chain) appears in the sequencing data of a study of T cell clonality in common variable immunodeficiency. This clone has a count of ten or more. Its antigen is unidentified. The CDR3 goes on 3 residues after the read ends, and that part is filled in from the germline J gene. Trimming cost V 7 bases and J 5 bases, with 14 bases left between them. The CDR3 spans 14 residues. The germline V gene encodes CDR1 SNHLY and CDR2 FYNNEI. No CVID subject was ill or on immunomodulatory drugs when sampled. General study findings and limits: Reportedly, TCR beta sequences from common variable immunodeficiency showed fewer deletions and N-nucleotide insertions. CVID subjects shared fewer TCRbeta clones than healthy controls did. The cause of increased CVID clonality remains unclear without subpopulation sequencing.

Using immunoSEQ multiplex PCR, the repertoire was profiled, and TCRdb retains in-frame clones only, with some absent. The sample is made up of 15,000 to 20,000 clones, none counted only once. This chain uses TRBV2 with TRBJ2-2; possibly TRBD2 for D (6 bases). The sample taken for sequencing was peripheral blood mononuclear cells. The receptor was derived from a human donor with common variable immunodeficiency. The sequenced part of the CDR3 DNA is TGTGCCAGCACTCGCCGGGGAGGTACCGGGGAG. Its protein is CASTRRGGTGE. The full CDR3 is CASTRRGGTGELFF.